One and the same sample provided the 20 T cell receptor beta chains below, sequenced in a study of regulatory T cells in long-lasting Graves disease. The sample's time point: persistent/refractory GD, antithyroid drugs over 5 years with positive TRAb. The TCR library was made from RNA that had been extracted from PBMCs in TRIzol. Both iRepertoire HTBI primers and Arm-PCR of CDR3 regions were used to build the TCR beta libraries. TCRdb processed the multiplex PCR reads anew with MiXCR; each CDR3 protein has one entry. Among approximately 380,000 distinct CDR3 sequences listed, roughly 20% were seen once. The material was peripheral blood mononuclear cells (PBMCs), obtained when the disease was refractory, from a patient treated with antithyroid drugs. All receptors derive from a female donor with Graves disease.

This clonotype came up a few times. This chain's CDR3 is CASSLEGTANSPLHF. The DNA of the CDR3 is TGTGCCAGCAGCTTAGAGGGGACGGCTAATTCACCCCTCCACTTT. The chain is built from TRBV11-2 and TRBJ1-6, with D possibly matching TRBD1 (5 bases). With 0 bases removed from V and 6 bases from J, the gap between germline ends came to 9 bases. This CDR3 contains 15 residues. Germline CDR1 is SGHAT and CDR2 is FQNNGV.

This clonotype showed up many times. This chain connects TRBV30 to TRBJ1-2; no firm D call. Germline assignment: CDR1 GTSNPN and CDR2 SVGIG (reference sequence). This CDR3 comprises 15 residues. Between the trimmed V and J ends, which lost 3 bases and 3 bases, there was a span of 17 bases. The CDR3 reads CAWSPEVGSYYGYTF. The CDR3 DNA sequence: TGTGCCTGGAGCCCGGAGGTAGGCAGCTACTATGGCTACACCTTC.

In its sample, this clonotype was seen many times. The chain uses TRBV20-1 and TRBJ2-7; D uncertain. CDR1 is DFQATT and CDR2 is SNEGSKA in the germline V gene (reference sequence). The CDR3 is made up of 13 amino acids. V was pared by 3 bases and J by 2 bases, with 11 bases between. The CDR3 DNA sequence: TGCAGTGCTAGGTCTCTCCATGCCTACGAGCAGTACTTC. It yields the protein CSARSLHAYEQYF.

This clonotype was picked up a small number of times. This chain links TRBV19 with TRBJ1-5, with no clear D. The CDR3 is 14 amino acids. Germline V gives CDR1 LNHDA, CDR2 SQIVND (reference sequence). The germline V and J ends were trimmed by 4 bases and 2 bases, with 9 bases remaining between them. The CDR3 here is CASSTITGNQPQHF. The CDR3 DNA reads TGTGCCAGTAGTACCATAACAGGCAATCAGCCCCAGCATTTT.

This clonotype has at least ten counts. The rearrangement links TRBV3-1 to TRBJ2-7; 9 positions match TRBD2. The V segment lost 0 bases and the J segment 0 bases; nucleotides outside the gene matches: 3. Germline CDR1 reads LGHDT; CDR2 reads YNNKEL (reference sequence). CDR3 length equals 16 residues. The CDR3 bases are TGTGCCAGCAGCCAAGAGACTAGCGGACGCTCCTACGAGCAGTACTTC. It translates to CASSQETSGRSYEQYF.

This clonotype occurred a few times. This rearrangement joins TRBV28 to TRBJ1-5; D remains ambiguous. Germline lookup yields CDR1 MDHEN and CDR2 SYDVKM. V lost 2 bases to trimming and J lost 5 bases, with 25 bases between them. The length of the CDR3 is 19 residues. The CDR3 loop reads CASSLRNWESSKRYQPQHF. The CDR3 bases are TGTGCCAGCAGTTTAAGGAACTGGGAGAGCTCCAAAAGGTATCAGCCCCAGCATTTT.

In its sample, this clonotype was seen a few times. The V gene is TRBV6-1, the J gene TRBJ2-7; D not resolved. Germline values: CDR1 MNHNS, CDR2 SASEGT. This CDR3 is 13 amino acids long. Trimming stripped 6 bases from V and 2 bases from J, with 11 bases between. CDR3 residues: CASSLWSTYEQYF. CDR3 bases: TGTGCCAGCAGCCTCTGGTCCACCTACGAGCAGTACTTC.

This clonotype has more than one count but fewer than ten. The chain has TRBV7-9 and TRBJ2-5, with 12 bases identical to TRBD2. Trimming removed 5 bases from V and 1 base from J; junction bases left unmatched: 11. The CDR3 runs 18 residues. Germline CDR1 is SEHNR and CDR2 is FQNEAQ (reference sequence). In DNA form, the CDR3 reads TGTGCCAGCAGCACTACGACCGGACTAGCGGGGTTCCAAGAGACCCAGTACTTC. This translates into CASSTTTGLAGFQETQYF.

This clonotype has at least ten counts. The chain has TRBV28 and TRBJ2-7, with 7 nucleotides matching TRBD1. This CDR3 has 13 amino acids. The germline V gene encodes CDR1 MDHEN and CDR2 SYDVKM. Trimming cost V 5 bases and J 7 bases; bases outside gene matches: 8. CDR3 bases: TGTGCCAGCAGTACGACAGGGTTGGGGGAGCAGTACTTC. Its translation: CASSTTGLGEQYF.

This clonotype was detected a few times. This chain uses TRBV18 with TRBJ1-1; TRBD1 is a possible D gene (5 bases). The V end was cut by 5 bases, the J end by 3 bases, with 10 bases between. The germline V gene has CDR1 KGHSH and CDR2 LQKENI. The CDR3 totals 13 residues. For the CDR3, the DNA is TGTGCCAGCTCATCCAGCAGGGACACTGAAGCTTTCTTT. Amino acid sequence: CASSSSRDTEAFF. Combining the CDR3 with reference TRBV18 and TRBJ1-1 gives the whole variable domain NAGVMQNPRHLVRRRGQEARLRCSPMKGHSHVYWYRQLPEEGLKFMVYLQKENIIDESGMPKERFSAEFPKEGPSILRIQQVVRGDSAAYFCASSSSRDTEAFFGQGTRLTVV.

This clonotype was observed a few times. The chain carries TRBV6-1 and TRBJ1-5; no clear D gene. The V gene's germline CDR1 is MNHNS and CDR2 SASEGT. V was trimmed by 6 bases and J by 4 bases, leaving 13 bases between them. The CDR3 contains 14 residues. DNA of the CDR3: TGTGCCAGCAGCCAGATGACGGGGAATCAGCCCCAGCATTTT. Residues: CASSQMTGNQPQHF.

The chain combines TRBV20-1 with TRBJ2-2, with 12 bases identical to TRBD2. CDR1 and CDR2 from the germline V gene are DFQATT and SNEGSKA (reference sequence). V lost 2 bases and J lost 3; bases outside the gene matches: 1. This CDR3 is built from 15 residues. The CDR3 protein is CSARRLAGDTGELFF. As DNA, the CDR3 is TGCAGTGCTAGAAGACTAGCGGGGGACACCGGGGAGCTGTTTTTT.

At least ten counts were recorded for this clonotype. The chain combines TRBV27 with TRBJ1-2; D ambiguous. The V gene's germline CDR1 is MNHEY and CDR2 SMNVEV (reference sequence). This CDR3 region has 13 residues. V gave up 6 bases and J gave up 3 bases, with 11 bases separating them. As DNA, the CDR3 is TGTGCCAGCAGACTAGCATCCGACTATGGCTACACCTTC. Its protein product is CASRLASDYGYTF.

This clonotype was counted between two and nine times. The chain employs TRBV29-1 and TRBJ2-2; D may be TRBD2 (5 bases). The CDR3 runs to 14 residues. In germline, CDR1 is SQVTM, CDR2 ANQGSEA. V was cut by 3 bases and J by 5 bases, with 13 bases left in between. The CDR3 DNA follows: TGCAGCGTTGATCAGGCCCCGGGGACCGGGGAGCTGTTTTTT. Its translation: CSVDQAPGTGELFF.

The chain carries TRBV7-2 and TRBJ2-3; D is possibly TRBD2 (6 bases). This CDR3 is 15 amino acids long. V lost 6 bases to trimming and J lost 1 base, with 14 bases between them. In germline, CDR1 is SGHTA, CDR2 FQGNSA. CDR3 sequence (DNA): TGTGCCAGCAGGGGAGGAGGGCGAGGCACAGATACGCAGTATTTT. Protein product: CASRGGGRGTDTQYF.

V gene TRBV5-1 combines with J gene TRBJ2-7; 9 positions agree with TRBD1. CDR1 is SGHRS, CDR2 YFSETQ, per germline. Trimming cost V 3 bases and J 6 bases; bases outside gene matches: 4. CDR3 length: 13 amino acids. CDR3 sequence (DNA): TGCGCCAGCAGCTCCTCGACAGGGGGCGAGCAGTACTTC. Protein product: CASSSSTGGEQYF.

The chain has TRBV12-3 or TRBV12-4 and TRBJ2-4; TRBD1 aligns across 9 bases. There are 18 residues in the CDR3. After removal of 10 bases from V and 0 bases from J, the junction contained 16 bases not matched to a gene. CDR3 DNA: TGTGCCACCTCCTTAGGGACAGGGACATCATTAGCCAAAAACATTCAGTACTTC. As protein: CATSLGTGTSLAKNIQYF.

This clonotype has just one count. The gene calls are TRBV4-1 and TRBJ2-5, with TRBD1 matching over 10 bases. The CDR3 length is 16 residues. Germline CDR1 reads MGHRA; CDR2 reads YSYEKL. Trimming cost V 2 bases and J 7 bases; bases outside gene matches: 10. CDR3 protein: CASSQPGQGQVGTQYF. The CDR3 DNA follows: TGCGCCAGCAGCCAACCGGGACAGGGGCAAGTCGGGACCCAGTACTTC.

This chain uses TRBV7-2 with TRBJ1-1, with TRBD1 matching over 9 bases. Germline CDR1 reads SGHTA; CDR2 reads FQGNSA. The length of the CDR3 is 14 residues. Trimming at V came to 1 base and at J to 8 bases, leaving 5 bases not matched to a gene. The CDR3, as DNA: TGTGCCAGCAGCTTAGTAGAACAGGGGGCCGAAGCTTTCTTT. Protein product: CASSLVEQGAEAFF.

This clonotype showed up many times. The V gene is TRBV6-6, the J gene TRBJ2-5; TRBD2 matches at 10 bases. This CDR3 has 16 amino acids. The germline CDR1 and CDR2 sequences are MNHNY and SVGAGI (reference sequence). V was clipped by 0 bases and J by 4 bases; unmatched bases: 5. The CDR3: CASSYSEREGPETQYF. Written as DNA, the CDR3 is TGTGCCAGCAGTTACTCGGAGCGGGAGGGCCCAGAGACCCAGTACTTC.